The 24 T cell receptor beta chains listed next were all sequenced from one sample in a study of T cells in Graves' hyperthyroidism and ophthalmopathy. It was RNA transcripts that yielded the amplified TCR beta CDR3 regions. The HTBI primer set drove a first-round RT-PCR of the TCR CDR3. TCRdb fed the multiplex PCR reads into MiXCR, producing one record per CDR3 protein. The sample has fewer than 800,000 distinct CDR3 sequences, about 15% seen once; the top ten hold approximately 8.4%. Sequenced: blood. The source is a man aged 18 to 29 with Graves' hyperthyroidism.

This clonotype has only a few counts. The genes are TRBV19 and TRBJ2-7, with D possibly matching TRBD1 (6 bases). Germline V gene sequence: CDR1 LNHDA, CDR2 SQIVND (reference sequence). The CDR3 is made up of 15 amino acids. The V gene lost 3 bases and the J gene lost 3 bases, with 15 bases spanning the gap. The CDR3 DNA sequence: TGTGCCAGTAGTATCGGCCAGGGGACGATCTACGAGCAGTACTTC. It translates to CASSIGQGTIYEQYF.

This clonotype was picked up many times. The rearrangement uses TRBV5-6 and TRBJ1-1; D call uncertain. Trimming left V 7 bases short and J 2 bases short, with 15 bases between. The CDR3 consists of 14 residues. From germline, CDR1 is SGHDT and CDR2 YYEEEE. CDR3 in amino acids: CASDGRARNTEAFF. DNA of the CDR3: TGTGCCAGCGACGGTCGGGCGCGAAACACTGAAGCTTTCTTT.

This clonotype was seen at least ten times. V usage is TRBV2 and J usage is TRBJ2-5; no reliable D call. V gave up 5 bases and J gave up 10 bases, with 14 bases separating them. The CDR3 has 12 residues. Germline V gives CDR1 SNHLY, CDR2 FYNNEI. CDR3 protein: CASSSTGSYQYF. The CDR3, as DNA: TGTGCCAGCAGTTCGACCGGGTCCTACCAGTACTTC.

The gene calls are TRBV11-2 and TRBJ2-5, with unresolved D. V shed 1 base and J shed 0 bases, with 18 bases lying between them. The germline gives CDR1 SGHAT, CDR2 FQNNGV. The CDR3 is made up of 18 amino acids. As DNA, the CDR3 is TGTGCCAGCAGCTTAGGGATTACTTATCGTGGATACCAAGAGACCCAGTACTTC. Translating it yields CASSLGITYRGYQETQYF.

This chain links TRBV20-1 with TRBJ2-3; 11 bases are shared with TRBD2. The CDR3 is made up of 15 amino acids. Looked up from germline, CDR1 is DFQATT and CDR2 is SNEGSKA (reference sequence). V dropped 6 bases and J dropped 4; count of bases not matched to a gene: 9. The CDR3 reads CSAPRGTSGADTQYF. The CDR3 DNA is TGCAGTGCCCCCCGGGGGACTAGCGGAGCAGATACGCAGTATTTT.

This clonotype appeared many times. As DNA, the CDR3 is TGTGCCAGCAGCCCCGAGGGAACGGGACGCCAAAATGAGCAGTTCTTC. Its protein product is CASSPEGTGRQNEQFF. The chain uses TRBV11-3 and TRBJ2-1, with D perhaps matching TRBD1 or TRBD2 (5 bases each). The CDR3 runs to 16 residues. In germline, CDR1 is SGHNT, CDR2 YENEEA. The V end lost 5 bases, the J end lost 7 bases, and 21 bases lay between the germline ends.

This clonotype was picked up many times. V gene TRBV29-1 combines with J gene TRBJ2-7; D possibly corresponds to TRBD1 (5 bases). V lost 1 base and J 2 bases, leaving 9 bases between the germline ends. The germline V gene encodes CDR1 SQVTM and CDR2 ANQGSEA. The CDR3 sequence is 13 residues long. Written as DNA, the CDR3 is TGCAGCGTTGAAGGGGCAGGGCCCTACGAGCAGTACTTC. Its protein product is CSVEGAGPYEQYF.

The rearrangement uses TRBV7-9 and TRBJ2-3; TRBD1 agrees at 9 bases. The germline V gene encodes CDR1 SEHNR and CDR2 FQNEAQ (reference sequence). This CDR3 is built from 15 residues. Trimming took 5 bases from V and 5 from J; bases not matched to a gene: 8. Here the CDR3 reads CASSPGQGSGDTQYF. The CDR3 DNA is TGTGCCAGCAGCCCGGGACAGGGATCGGGAGATACGCAGTATTTT.

This clonotype was picked up many times. The chain has TRBV18 and TRBJ1-6; D unresolved. V dropped 8 bases and J dropped 6 bases, with 14 bases sitting between them. This CDR3 region has 14 residues. Per the germline V gene, CDR1 is KGHSH and CDR2 is LQKENI. This CDR3 is CASTGGTGNSPLHF. CDR3 DNA sequence: TGTGCCAGCACGGGTGGAACTGGTAATTCACCCCTCCACTTT. Supplemented by reference TRBV18 and TRBJ1-6, the full variable domain reads NAGVMQNPRHLVRRRGQEARLRCSPMKGHSHVYWYRQLPEEGLKFMVYLQKENIIDESGMPKERFSAEFPKEGPSILRIQQVVRGDSAAYFCASTGGTGNSPLHFGNGTRLTVT.

The chain carries TRBV20-1 and TRBJ2-3; no clear D gene. Germline CDR1 and CDR2: DFQATT and SNEGSKA (reference sequence). V lost 6 bases to trimming and J lost 6 bases, with 10 bases between them. This CDR3 spans 11 amino acids. In nucleotides, the CDR3 is TGCAGTGCAGCTAGTGGTGATACGCAGTATTTT. This translates into CSAASGDTQYF.

At least ten counts were recorded for this clonotype. The chain employs TRBV7-3 and TRBJ2-7; D is unclear. Germline assignment: CDR1 SGHTA and CDR2 FQGTGA. The CDR3 is made up of 13 amino acids. The V and J ends lost 5 bases and 5 bases respectively, with 13 bases between them. In nucleotides, the CDR3 is TGTGCCAGCAGCCTTAAGTGGGGAAACGAGCAGTACTTC. It codes for CASSLKWGNEQYF.

This clonotype was counted only a few times. Likely a read error: the CDR3 ends without its conserved phenylalanine or tryptophan. The chain uses TRBV7-2 and TRBJ2-7, with D possibly TRBD1 on 5 matching bases. The CDR3 consists of 17 residues. V was shortened by 5 bases and J by 0 bases, with 20 bases between the two germline ends. The germline gives CDR1 SGHTA, CDR2 FQGNSA. CDR3 DNA sequence: TGTGCCAGCAGCCGACGAGTGGCTTCAGACAGCTCCTACGAGCAGTACCTC. Amino acids: CASSRRVASDSSYEQYL.

The chain joins TRBV6-6 to TRBJ2-7, with a tentative D call TRBD2 (5 bases). Per the germline V gene, CDR1 is MNHNY and CDR2 is SVGAGI (reference sequence). Trimming cost V 1 base and J 3 bases, with 10 bases left between them. The CDR3 is made up of 14 amino acids. The CDR3 spells CASSYYGNDYEQYF. CDR3 nucleotides: TGTGCCAGCAGTTACTACGGGAATGACTACGAGCAGTACTTC.

The chain links TRBV7-2 to TRBJ2-2; 9 nucleotides agree with TRBD2. CDR3 length: 17 amino acids. The junction had 13 bases not matched to a gene; V was cut back by 5 bases and J by 6 bases. From germline, CDR1 is SGHTA and CDR2 FQGNSA. CDR3 DNA: TGTGCCAGCAGCCCTACCTTAACTAGCGGGTCGGCCGGGGAGCTGTTTTTT. This sequence encodes CASSPTLTSGSAGELFF.

This clonotype was detected ten times or more. The J gene is TRBJ1-1, the V gene TRBV28; 9 nucleotides align to TRBD1. The junction had 2 bases not matched to a gene; V was cut back by 5 bases and J by 1 base. CDR1 and CDR2 (germline): MDHEN, SYDVKM. The CDR3 length is 14 residues. CDR3 DNA: TGTGCCAGCAGTGAGGGACAGGGGAACACTGAAGCTTTCTTT. Amino acid sequence: CASSEGQGNTEAFF.

The sample holds many counts of this clonotype. The V gene is TRBV9, the J gene TRBJ1-6; D ambiguous. Trimming cost V 0 bases and J 5 bases, with 18 bases left between them. Germline loops: CDR1 SGDLS, CDR2 YYNGEE. The CDR3 is 18 residues long. The CDR3 coding sequence is TGTGCCAGCAGCGTAGAGAGGAACTTCGGGAACCATAATTCACCCCTCCACTTT. Its translation: CASSVERNFGNHNSPLHF.

This clonotype came up a few times. This chain connects TRBV3-1 to TRBJ2-3, with D tentatively TRBD2 (6 bases). Germline V gene data show CDR1 as LGHDT and CDR2 as YNNKEL (reference sequence). The CDR3 length is 14 residues. V lost 2 bases, J lost 6 bases, and 12 bases lay in between. CDR3 sequence: CASSQRSGRDTQYF. CDR3 coding DNA: TGTGCCAGCAGCCAAAGGAGTGGGAGGGATACGCAGTATTTT.

The J gene is TRBJ2-3, the V gene TRBV25-1, with 7 bases fitting TRBD1. J gave up 0 bases and V 8 bases, and 11 bases lay outside the gene matches. The CDR3 covers 16 residues. Germline values: CDR1 MGHDK, CDR2 SYGVNS. The CDR3: CASSPFRGPSTDTQYF. CDR3 sequence (DNA): TGTGCCAGCTCCCCCTTTAGGGGGCCAAGCACAGATACGCAGTATTTT.

This clonotype came up a few times. V gene TRBV19 combines with J gene TRBJ1-2; the D is unclear. Germline CDR1 LNHDA, CDR2 SQIVND (reference sequence). V was clipped by 2 bases and J by 5 bases, with 18 bases between them. CDR3 length: 16 amino acids. DNA of the CDR3: TGTGCCAGTAGTATACCCCTCGAAGGGATGGGGTATGGCTACACCTTC. As protein: CASSIPLEGMGYGYTF.

This clonotype was recorded at least ten times. CDR3: CASSHGSYEQYF. In nucleotides, the CDR3 is TGTGCCAGCAGTCACGGGTCCTACGAGCAGTACTTC. The chain is built from TRBV6-2 or TRBV6-3 and TRBJ2-7; unclear D gene. Trimming pared 5 bases from V and 1 base from J, leaving 6 bases between. CDR3 length equals 12 residues. Germline CDR1 and CDR2: MNHEY and SVGEGT.

This clonotype was seen only a few times. The rearrangement joins TRBV11-3 to TRBJ2-7, with unresolved D. V was trimmed by 3 bases and J by 1 base, leaving 10 bases between them. The germline gives CDR1 SGHNT, CDR2 YENEEA. The CDR3 is 14 amino acids. The CDR3 bases are TGTGCCAGCAGCTTTAGGTCCACATCCTACGAGCAGTACTTC. Its protein is CASSFRSTSYEQYF.

The V call is TRBV5-5, the J call TRBJ2-6, with D possibly matching TRBD1 (6 bases). The CDR3 runs 14 residues. Trimming removed 6 bases at V and 7 bases at J, with 14 bases between. The germline CDR1 and CDR2 sequences are SGHKS and YYEKEE (reference sequence). CDR3 nucleotides: TGTGCCAGCACCCAACCAGGGGAAGCCAACGTCCTGACTTTC. Its translation is CASTQPGEANVLTF.

The rearrangement joins TRBV9 to TRBJ2-3; the match to TRBD2 covers 10 bases. CDR1 and CDR2 (germline): SGDLS, YYNGEE. Trimming cost V 0 bases and J 8 bases; bases outside gene matches: 6. This CDR3 has 15 amino acids. The CDR3 here is CASSVESAGGVTQYF. DNA of the CDR3: TGTGCCAGCAGCGTAGAGTCAGCGGGAGGGGTTACGCAGTATTTT.

This chain joins TRBV5-4 and TRBJ1-2, with no clear D. This CDR3 comprises 15 residues. The germline V gene encodes CDR1 SGHNT and CDR2 YYREEE (reference sequence). V was pared by 0 bases and J by 1 base, with 10 bases between. The CDR3 spells CASSLAAVFNYGYTF. The CDR3 nucleotides are TGTGCCAGCAGCTTGGCGGCAGTATTTAACTATGGCTACACCTTC. The variable domain in full, with the rest retrieved from reference TRBV5-4 and TRBJ1-2, is ETGVTQSPTHLIKTRGQQVTLRCSSQSGHNTVSWYQQALGQGPQFIFQYYREEENGRGNFPPRFSGLQFPNYSSELNVNALELDDSALYLCASSLAAVFNYGYTFGSGTRLTVV.